This is a list of T cell receptor beta chains from one sample in a study of blood T cell repertoires in COVID-19. Here immunoSEQ multiplex PCR was the method, and the copy in TCRdb shows in-frame clones only, minus some. This table holds some 200,000 clones, 80% to 90% found once. The sequenced material came from peripheral blood. The receptors stem from a woman in her fifties or sixties with COVID-19, enrolled during active disease. CDR3s leave out the opening cysteine and the closing phenylalanine or tryptophan.

>TRBV7-2|12
ASSLDVTGRGYT
>TRBV9|13
ASTYGGGSSSPLH
>TRBV19|15
ASSTSGLAGPRETQY
>TRBV4-1|18
ASSFNDRGQGANFDTEAF
>TRBV3-1/TRBV3-2|12
ASSQKGGAYGYT
>TRBV6-6|11
ASSYRGGEKLF
>TRBV6-5|11
ASSSTLGYGYT
>TRBV28|11
ASSLTGNTEAF
>TRBV7-2|14
ASSLLGLAGQYEQY
>TRBV24-1|17
ATSDSSRSPLVSTDTQY
>TRBV27|13
ASSWAGLSTDTQY
>TRBV19|17
ASSPLGLAGGGSYNEQF
>TRBV19|11
ASRQTGGYEQY
>TRBV5-4|11
ASKAGESNEQF
>TRBV2|12
ANNNRGRNSPLH
>TRBV2|10
ASSETSPAQY
>TRBV19|13
ASSSGQAYSYEQY
>TRBV6-2/TRBV6-3|13
ASSYGGSGTDTQY